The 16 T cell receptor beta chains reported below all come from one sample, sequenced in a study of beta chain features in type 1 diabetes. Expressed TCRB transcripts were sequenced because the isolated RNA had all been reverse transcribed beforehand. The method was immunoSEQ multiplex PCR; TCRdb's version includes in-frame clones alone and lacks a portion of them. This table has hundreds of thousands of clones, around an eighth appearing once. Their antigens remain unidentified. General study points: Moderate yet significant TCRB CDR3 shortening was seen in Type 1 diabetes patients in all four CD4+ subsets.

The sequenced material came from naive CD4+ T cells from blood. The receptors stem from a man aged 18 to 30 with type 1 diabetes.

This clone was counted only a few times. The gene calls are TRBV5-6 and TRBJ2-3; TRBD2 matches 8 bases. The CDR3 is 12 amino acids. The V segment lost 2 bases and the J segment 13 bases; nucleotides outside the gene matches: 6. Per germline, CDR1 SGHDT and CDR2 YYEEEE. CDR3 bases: TGTGCCAGCAGCTTAACCGGGACTAGGGAGTATTTT. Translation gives CASSLTGTREYF.

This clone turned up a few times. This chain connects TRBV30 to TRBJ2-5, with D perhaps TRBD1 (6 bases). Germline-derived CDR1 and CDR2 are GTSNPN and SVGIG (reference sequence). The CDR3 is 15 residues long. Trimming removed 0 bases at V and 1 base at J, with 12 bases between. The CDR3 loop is CAWSVQGLPQETQYF. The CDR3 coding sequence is TGTGCCTGGAGTGTACAGGGCCTGCCCCAAGAGACCCAGTACTTC.

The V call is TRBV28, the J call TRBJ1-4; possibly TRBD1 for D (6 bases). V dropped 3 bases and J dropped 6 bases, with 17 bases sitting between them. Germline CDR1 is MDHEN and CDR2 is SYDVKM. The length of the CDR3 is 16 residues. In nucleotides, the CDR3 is TGTGCCAGCAGTTTCATTCGTCAAGGGGGTGATGAAAAACTGTTTTTT. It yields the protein CASSFIRQGGDEKLFF.

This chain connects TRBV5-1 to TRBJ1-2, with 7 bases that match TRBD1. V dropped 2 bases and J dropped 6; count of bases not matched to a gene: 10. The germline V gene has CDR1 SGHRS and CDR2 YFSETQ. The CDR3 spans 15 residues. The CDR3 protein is CASSFGQVFGDGYTF. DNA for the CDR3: TGCGCCAGCAGCTTCGGACAGGTCTTTGGGGATGGCTACACCTTC. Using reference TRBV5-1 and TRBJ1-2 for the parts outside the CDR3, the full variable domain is KAGVTQTPRYLIKTRGQQVTLSCSPISGHRSVSWYQQTPGQGLQFLFEYFSETQRNKGNFPGRFSGRQFSNSRSEMNVSTLELGDSALYLCASSFGQVFGDGYTFGSGTRLTVV.

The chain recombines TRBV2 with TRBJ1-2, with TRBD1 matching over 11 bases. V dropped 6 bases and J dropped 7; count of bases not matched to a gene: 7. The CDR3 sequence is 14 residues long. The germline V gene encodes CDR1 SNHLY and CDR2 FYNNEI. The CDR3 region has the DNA TGTGCCAGCAGGGGGACAGGGGGTCTACGTGGCTACACCTTC. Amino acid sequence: CASRGTGGLRGYTF.

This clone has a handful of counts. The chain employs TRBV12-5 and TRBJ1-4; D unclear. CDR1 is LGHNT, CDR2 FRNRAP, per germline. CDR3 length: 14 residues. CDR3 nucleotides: TGTGCCGTTGACCAGCCGGATCGGAATGAAAAACTGTTTTTT. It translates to CAVDQPDRNEKLFF.

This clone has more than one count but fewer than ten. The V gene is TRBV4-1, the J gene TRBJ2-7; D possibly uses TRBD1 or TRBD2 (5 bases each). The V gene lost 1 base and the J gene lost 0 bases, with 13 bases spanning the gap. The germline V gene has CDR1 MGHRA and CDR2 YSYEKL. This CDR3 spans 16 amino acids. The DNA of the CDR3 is TGCGCCAGCAGCCAAGCCCCGGACGGGGCCTCCTACGAGCAGTACTTC. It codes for CASSQAPDGASYEQYF.

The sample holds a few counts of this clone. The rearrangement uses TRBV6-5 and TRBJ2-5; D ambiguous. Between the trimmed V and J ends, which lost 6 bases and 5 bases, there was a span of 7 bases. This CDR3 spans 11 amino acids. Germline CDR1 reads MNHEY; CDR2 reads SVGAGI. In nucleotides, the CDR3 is TGTGCCAGCAGCACCGGTGAGACCCAGTACTTC. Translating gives CASSTGETQYF.

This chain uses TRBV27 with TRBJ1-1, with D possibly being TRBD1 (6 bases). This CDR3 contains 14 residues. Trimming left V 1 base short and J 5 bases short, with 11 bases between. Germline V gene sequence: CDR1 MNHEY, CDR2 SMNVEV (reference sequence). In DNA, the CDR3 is TGTGCCAGCAGTTTATGGGGGCGTAAAACTGAAGCTTTCTTT. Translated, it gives CASSLWGRKTEAFF.

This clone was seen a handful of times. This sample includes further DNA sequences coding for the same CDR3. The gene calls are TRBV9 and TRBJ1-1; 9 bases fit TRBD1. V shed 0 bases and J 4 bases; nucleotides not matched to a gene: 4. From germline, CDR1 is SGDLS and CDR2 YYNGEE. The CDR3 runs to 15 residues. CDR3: CASSVEGTGTTEAFF. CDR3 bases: TGTGCCAGCAGCGTAGAGGGGACAGGGACCACTGAAGCTTTCTTT.

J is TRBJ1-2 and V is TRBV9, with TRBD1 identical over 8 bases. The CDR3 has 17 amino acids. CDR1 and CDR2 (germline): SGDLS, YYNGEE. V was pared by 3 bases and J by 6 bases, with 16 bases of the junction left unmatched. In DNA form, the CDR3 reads TGTGCCAGCAGCGCCTTCAGGACAGGGATGTATGAGGATGGCTACACCTTC. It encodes CASSAFRTGMYEDGYTF.

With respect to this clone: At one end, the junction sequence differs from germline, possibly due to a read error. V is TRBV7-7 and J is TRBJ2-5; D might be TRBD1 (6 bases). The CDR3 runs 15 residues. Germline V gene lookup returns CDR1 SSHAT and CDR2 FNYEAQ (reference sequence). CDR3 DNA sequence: TGTGCTAGCAGCTCCTTGGGGGCTACTCAAGAGACCCAGTACTTC. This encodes CASSSLGATQETQYF.

The DNA of the CDR3 is TGTGCCAGCAGTGAAGTTCCAGTAGAAGAAAAACTGTTTTTT. Protein: CASSEVPVEEKLFF. The chain recombines TRBV6-1 with TRBJ1-4; D not certain. The CDR3 length is 14 residues. With 1 base removed from V and 8 bases from J, the gap between germline ends came to 11 bases. CDR1 and CDR2 from the germline V gene are MNHNS and SASEGT.

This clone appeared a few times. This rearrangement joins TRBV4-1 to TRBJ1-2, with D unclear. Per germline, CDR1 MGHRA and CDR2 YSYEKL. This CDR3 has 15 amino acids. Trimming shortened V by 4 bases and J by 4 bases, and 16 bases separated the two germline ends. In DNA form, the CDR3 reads TGCGCCAGCAGCCCCCAGGTGGCCCCGGGCTATGGCTACACCTTC. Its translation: CASSPQVAPGYGYTF.

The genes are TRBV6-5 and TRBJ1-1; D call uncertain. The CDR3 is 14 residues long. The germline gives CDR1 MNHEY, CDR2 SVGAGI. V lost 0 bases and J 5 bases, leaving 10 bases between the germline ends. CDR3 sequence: CASSYSNSGTEAFF. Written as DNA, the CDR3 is TGTGCCAGCAGTTACTCGAATTCTGGGACTGAAGCTTTCTTT.

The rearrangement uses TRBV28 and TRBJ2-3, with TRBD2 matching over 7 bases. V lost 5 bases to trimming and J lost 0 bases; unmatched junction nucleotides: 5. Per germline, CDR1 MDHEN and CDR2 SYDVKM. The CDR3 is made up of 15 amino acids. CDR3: CASSPFSGSTDTQYF. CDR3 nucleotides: TGTGCCAGCAGTCCCTTTAGCGGGAGCACAGATACGCAGTATTTT.